This is a list of T cell receptor beta chains from one sample in a study of cytomegalovirus exposure and HLA in healthy donors. Here immunoSEQ multiplex PCR was the method, and the copy in TCRdb shows in-frame clones only, minus some. The sample yields about 90,000 clones, about 69% seen once. The specimen sequenced was PBMCs. The receptors shown here come from a young woman in good health and CMV-seropositive. Both conserved end residues are part of each CDR3. Each record gives: D gene, J gene, V gene, clone size, CDR3 protein, CDR3 DNA. D genes are given only for firm matches. Clone size appears in some rows only: once, few, many, or a class for an expanded clone.

D gene: .
J gene: TRBJ1-1
V gene: TRBV5-8
clone size: few
CDR3 protein: CASSGGQNTEAFF
CDR3 DNA: TGTGCCAGCAGCGGGGGACAGAACACTGAAGCTTTCTTT

D gene: TRBD1
J gene: TRBJ1-3
V gene: TRBV6-5
clone size: .
CDR3 protein: CASSYALGTGGYTIYF
CDR3 DNA: TGTGCCAGCAGTTACGCCCTCGGGACAGGGGGATACACCATATATTTT

D gene: TRBD2
J gene: TRBJ2-3
V gene: TRBV6-4
clone size: .
CDR3 protein: CASSETSGTSTDTQYF
CDR3 DNA: TGTGCCAGCAGTGAAACTAGCGGAACTAGCACAGATACGCAGTATTTT

D gene: .
J gene: TRBJ1-2
V gene: TRBV28
clone size: .
CDR3 protein: CASSSGRNYGYTF
CDR3 DNA: TGTGCCAGCAGCTCGGGGAGGAACTATGGCTACACCTTC

D gene: .
J gene: TRBJ1-5
V gene: TRBV5-4
clone size: .
CDR3 protein: CASSLDGQNSNQPQHF
CDR3 DNA: TGTGCCAGCAGCTTGGACGGACAGAATAGCAATCAGCCCCAGCATTTT

D gene: TRBD1
J gene: TRBJ2-3
V gene: TRBV7-2
clone size: .
CDR3 protein: CASSSRLGQGLRTDTQYF
CDR3 DNA: TGTGCCAGCAGCTCGAGACTAGGACAGGGGCTACGCACAGATACGCAGTATTTT

D gene: .
J gene: TRBJ2-6
V gene: TRBV14
clone size: .
CDR3 protein: CASSPLGAGANVLTF
CDR3 DNA: TGTGCCAGCAGCCCTCTCGGGGCTGGGGCCAACGTCCTGACTTTC

D gene: .
J gene: TRBJ2-3
V gene: TRBV7-2
clone size: .
CDR3 protein: CASSLAGQTDTQYF
CDR3 DNA: TGTGCCAGCAGCTTGGCAGGCCAAACAGATACGCAGTATTTT

D gene: TRBD1
J gene: TRBJ1-2
V gene: TRBV28
clone size: .
CDR3 protein: CASRRGGTVYGYTF
CDR3 DNA: TGTGCCAGCAGGAGGGGCGGGACAGTCTATGGCTACACCTTC

D gene: TRBD1
J gene: TRBJ2-5
V gene: TRBV19
clone size: .
CDR3 protein: CASSRDRLRETQYF
CDR3 DNA: TGTGCCAGTAGCCGGGACAGGTTAAGAGAGACCCAGTACTTC

D gene: TRBD1
J gene: TRBJ2-7
V gene: TRBV6-5
clone size: .
CDR3 protein: CASRVDRAAYEQYF
CDR3 DNA: TGTGCCAGCAGAGTGGACAGGGCCGCCTACGAGCAGTACTTC

D gene: TRBD2
J gene: TRBJ2-7
V gene: TRBV6-5
clone size: .
CDR3 protein: CASGVAGGLYEQYF
CDR3 DNA: TGTGCCAGCGGCGTAGCGGGAGGACTCTACGAGCAGTACTTC

D gene: TRBD1
J gene: TRBJ2-5
V gene: TRBV6-6
clone size: .
CDR3 protein: CASSLGQGWETQYF
CDR3 DNA: TGTGCCAGCAGCCTCGGACAGGGTTGGGAGACCCAGTACTTC

D gene: TRBD2
J gene: TRBJ2-4
V gene: TRBV27
clone size: .
CDR3 protein: CATRTSGGRNIQYF
CDR3 DNA: TGTGCCACCCGGACTAGCGGGGGACGGAACATTCAGTACTTC

D gene: .
J gene: TRBJ2-2
V gene: TRBV5-4
clone size: .
CDR3 protein: CASSRGSEALVGGELFF
CDR3 DNA: TGTGCCAGCAGTCGGGGGTCGGAAGCCCTCGTGGGCGGGGAGCTGTTTTTT

D gene: .
J gene: TRBJ1-2
V gene: TRBV7-2
clone size: .
CDR3 protein: CASSSTGSGYTF
CDR3 DNA: TGTGCCAGCAGCTCCACAGGGAGTGGCTACACCTTC

D gene: TRBD2
J gene: TRBJ2-7
V gene: TRBV6-5
clone size: .
CDR3 protein: CASSSARGRTYEQYF
CDR3 DNA: TGTGCCAGCAGCTCGGCCCGCGGGAGGACCTACGAGCAGTACTTC

D gene: .
J gene: TRBJ2-7
V gene: TRBV27
clone size: .
CDR3 protein: CASSLSRHPYEQYF
CDR3 DNA: TGTGCCAGCAGTTTATCCCGACACCCCTACGAGCAGTACTTC

D gene: .
J gene: TRBJ2-5
V gene: TRBV19
clone size: .
CDR3 protein: CASSSLAFETQYF
CDR3 DNA: TGTGCCAGTAGTTCACTTGCCTTTGAGACCCAGTACTTC

D gene: TRBD2
J gene: TRBJ2-7
V gene: TRBV2
clone size: .
CDR3 protein: CASRGREGQYEQYF
CDR3 DNA: TGTGCCAGCAGAGGACGGGAGGGCCAGTACGAGCAGTACTTC

D gene: TRBD2
J gene: TRBJ2-1
V gene: TRBV28
clone size: .
CDR3 protein: CASSFPGTSGSKGNEQFF
CDR3 DNA: TGTGCCAGCAGTTTTCCTGGGACTAGCGGGAGCAAAGGTAATGAGCAGTTCTTC

D gene: .
J gene: TRBJ2-5
V gene: TRBV4-2
clone size: few
CDR3 protein: CASSQAVLVDNARGGTQYF
CDR3 DNA: TGTGCCAGCAGCCAAGCGGTCCTTGTTGATAACGCGAGGGGAGGGACCCAGTACTTC

D gene: .
J gene: TRBJ1-2
V gene: TRBV4-2
clone size: .
CDR3 protein: CASSSSGGGYTF
CDR3 DNA: TGTGCCAGCAGCTCGTCAGGAGGTGGCTACACCTTC

D gene: .
J gene: TRBJ1-2
V gene: TRBV9
clone size: .
CDR3 protein: CASSVQGSGDYGYTF
CDR3 DNA: TGTGCCAGCAGCGTCCAGGGCTCTGGGGACTATGGCTACACCTTC

D gene: TRBD1
J gene: TRBJ1-4
V gene: TRBV14
clone size: .
CDR3 protein: CASSRSGQGGSQKLFF
CDR3 DNA: TGTGCCAGCAGCCGGTCCGGACAGGGAGGTTCCCAAAAACTGTTTTTT

D gene: .
J gene: TRBJ1-6
V gene: TRBV5-5
clone size: .
CDR3 protein: CASSPILASPLHF
CDR3 DNA: TGTGCCAGCAGCCCTATCCTCGCTTCACCCCTCCACTTT

D gene: .
J gene: TRBJ1-6
V gene: TRBV2
clone size: .
CDR3 protein: CASSEGHRNSYNSPLHF
CDR3 DNA: TGTGCCAGCAGTGAAGGCCACAGAAACTCCTATAATTCACCCCTCCACTTT

D gene: TRBD1
J gene: TRBJ2-7
V gene: TRBV5-1
clone size: .
CDR3 protein: CASSLAVGTGGEQYF
CDR3 DNA: TGCGCCAGCAGCTTGGCCGTCGGGACAGGCGGCGAGCAGTACTTC

D gene: .
J gene: TRBJ2-7
V gene: TRBV2
clone size: few
CDR3 protein: CASSGDRIPYEQYF
CDR3 DNA: TGTGCCAGCAGTGGAGACAGAATTCCTTACGAGCAGTACTTC

D gene: .
J gene: TRBJ2-3
V gene: TRBV27
clone size: once
CDR3 protein: CASSSRAGTAAERDTQYF
CDR3 DNA: TGTGCCAGCAGTTCGAGGGCGGGGACAGCCGCCGAAAGGGATACGCAGTATTTT

D gene: .
J gene: TRBJ2-2
V gene: TRBV9
clone size: .
CDR3 protein: CASSVWPNTGELFF
CDR3 DNA: TGTGCCAGCAGCGTCTGGCCTAACACCGGGGAGCTGTTTTTT

D gene: .
J gene: TRBJ2-7
V gene: TRBV6-5
clone size: .
CDR3 protein: CASRQDGVTYGQYF
CDR3 DNA: TGTGCCAGCAGACAGGACGGAGTCACCTACGGGCAGTACTTC

D gene: .
J gene: TRBJ2-6
V gene: TRBV18
clone size: .
CDR3 protein: CASLNSGANVLTF
CDR3 DNA: TGTGCCAGCTTAAACTCTGGGGCCAACGTCCTGACTTTC

D gene: .
J gene: TRBJ1-3
V gene: TRBV2
clone size: .
CDR3 protein: CASSALNTIYF
CDR3 DNA: TGTGCCAGCAGTGCCCTAAACACCATATATTTT